Listed below are T cell receptor beta chains from one sample, sequenced in a study of cytomegalovirus exposure and HLA in healthy donors. Some clones are missing from TCRdb's copy, which holds only in-frame ones; the method was immunoSEQ multiplex PCR. The sample holds approximately 140,000 clones, 60% to 85% seen once. The specimen was PBMCs. The receptors stem from a male donor in good health and CMV-seropositive. Each CDR3 is given with its conserved first and last residue. D genes are given only for firm matches. Clone size is stated in some rows and not others, as once, few, many or a class when expanded.

j_call	v_call	clone_size	d_call	cdr3_aa	cdr3_nt
TRBJ1-6	TRBV5-1	few	NA	CASSLGQVNNSPLHF	TGCGCCAGCAGCTTGGGACAGGTCAATAATTCACCCCTCCACTTT
TRBJ2-3	TRBV28	NA	NA	CASSLVGGSTDTQYF	TGTGCCAGCAGTTTAGTGGGCGGGAGCACAGATACGCAGTATTTT
TRBJ1-1	TRBV7-9	NA	NA	CAGQGLINTEAFF	TGTGCCGGGCAGGGCCTGATTAACACTGAAGCTTTCTTT
TRBJ2-2	TRBV15	NA	NA	CATSSQWVAGATGELFF	TGTGCCACCAGCAGTCAATGGGTTGCCGGAGCCACCGGGGAGCTGTTTTTT
TRBJ2-7	TRBV7-2	once	TRBD2	CASSLGDGGFGQYF	TGTGCCAGCAGCTTAGGGGACGGGGGGTTTGGGCAGTACTTC
TRBJ2-1	TRBV28	NA	TRBD2	CASGWTSRRSSYNEQFF	TGTGCCAGCGGGTGGACTAGCCGCAGGAGCTCCTACAATGAGCAGTTCTTC
TRBJ1-5	TRBV19	once	NA	CASSFTGRGVNQPQHF	TGTGCCAGTAGTTTCACAGGGCGAGGGGTCAATCAGCCCCAGCATTTT
TRBJ2-1	TRBV7-9	NA	TRBD1	CASSLGGGDPKNSYNEQFF	TGTGCCAGCAGCTTAGGAGGGGGCGACCCAAAAAACTCCTACAATGAGCAGTTCTTC
TRBJ2-2	TRBV27	NA	TRBD2	CASSLTPLAGGTGELFF	TGTGCCAGCAGTCTTACCCCACTAGCGGGGGGTACCGGGGAGCTGTTTTTT
TRBJ2-7	TRBV6-1	once	TRBD2	CASSEDGSTSGRDEQYF	TGTGCCAGCAGTGAAGATGGGTCGACTAGCGGGAGGGACGAGCAGTACTTC
TRBJ2-6	TRBV4-1	NA	TRBD1	CASSQPDRVSSGANVLTF	TGCGCCAGCAGCCAACCTGACAGGGTAAGCTCTGGGGCCAACGTCCTGACTTTC
TRBJ2-2	TRBV5-4	NA	TRBD2	CASSTGLAGGGGELFF	TGTGCCAGCAGCACCGGACTAGCGGGGGGGGGCGGGGAGCTGTTTTTT
TRBJ1-4	TRBV11-2	NA	NA	CASSLASTAGNEKLFF	TGTGCCAGCAGCTTAGCCTCGACAGCGGGTAATGAAAAACTGTTTTTT
TRBJ2-1	TRBV5-5	few	TRBD2	CASSWLGGYEQFF	TGTGCCAGCAGCTGGCTCGGGGGGTACGAGCAGTTCTTC
TRBJ2-6	TRBV5-8	few	NA	CASSSEDLSGANVLTF	TGTGCCAGCAGCTCGGAGGACCTCTCTGGGGCCAACGTCCTGACTTTC
TRBJ1-1	TRBV18	once	TRBD1	CASSPGQGWTEAFF	TGTGCCAGCTCACCCGGACAGGGCTGGACTGAAGCTTTCTTT
TRBJ1-2	TRBV5-6	few	NA	CASSSQGIGYTF	TGTGCCAGCAGCAGCCAGGGGATAGGCTACACCTTC
TRBJ1-2	TRBV5-4	few	NA	CASSYQGFRYGYTF	TGTGCCAGCAGCTATCAGGGGTTTAGGTATGGCTACACCTTC
TRBJ2-5	TRBV4-2	NA	NA	CASSQTPSVTQYF	TGTGCCAGCAGCCAGACCCCCAGCGTGACCCAGTACTTC
TRBJ2-7	TRBV28	NA	NA	CASSSPWLEGESEQYF	TGTGCCAGCAGTTCCCCTTGGTTGGAAGGAGAGAGCGAGCAGTACTTC
TRBJ1-2	TRBV10-3	NA	NA	CAISESVPNHQNYGYTF	TGTGCCATCAGTGAGTCGGTACCGAACCACCAGAACTATGGCTACACCTTC
TRBJ1-2	TRBV19	NA	NA	CASSIAGDRNYGYTF	TGTGCCAGTAGTATAGCGGGAGACAGAAACTATGGCTACACCTTC
TRBJ1-1	TRBV6-1	NA	NA	CASSETRNRFMNTEAFF	TGTGCCAGCAGTGAAACGAGGAACAGGTTCATGAACACTGAAGCTTTCTTT
TRBJ2-7	TRBV9	NA	TRBD1	CASSVGRDRKYEQYF	TGTGCCAGCAGCGTAGGACGGGACAGAAAATACGAGCAGTACTTC
TRBJ2-7	TRBV4-1	NA	NA	CASSQEQNYEQYF	TGCGCCAGCAGCCAAGAACAGAACTACGAGCAGTACTTC
TRBJ1-4	TRBV7-9	NA	TRBD1	CASRLQGAPGKLFF	TGTGCCAGCAGGCTACAGGGGGCGCCGGGTAAACTGTTTTTT
TRBJ2-1	TRBV13	NA	TRBD1	CASSPQLNRGSYNEQFF	TGTGCCAGCAGCCCACAATTAAACAGGGGTTCCTACAATGAGCAGTTCTTC
TRBJ1-1	TRBV10-3	NA	TRBD1	CAISESRFDRVIPEAFF	TGTGCCATCAGTGAGTCAAGGTTTGACAGGGTGATTCCTGAAGCTTTCTTT
TRBJ2-1	TRBV7-2	NA	TRBD2	CASTKRLAGGYEQFF	TGTGCCAGCACTAAGCGACTAGCGGGGGGATATGAGCAGTTCTTC
TRBJ1-2	TRBV10-3	NA	NA	CAISERGQNYGYTF	TGTGCCATCAGTGAGCGAGGACAGAACTATGGCTACACCTTC
TRBJ1-2	TRBV29-1	NA	NA	CSVESGYYGYTF	TGCAGCGTTGAATCCGGGTACTATGGCTACACCTTC
TRBJ1-3	TRBV6-1	NA	TRBD1	CASSEYGTVEGNTIYF	TGTGCCAGCAGTGAATATGGGACAGTCGAAGGAAACACCATATATTTT
TRBJ2-1	TRBV6-5	NA	TRBD2	CASSYTGTTAPYEQFF	TGTGCCAGCAGTTACACCGGGACTACCGCCCCATATGAGCAGTTCTTC
TRBJ1-1	TRBV9	NA	TRBD1	CASSPRQGNTEAFF	TGTGCCAGCAGCCCCCGACAGGGGAACACTGAAGCTTTCTTT
TRBJ1-2	TRBV7-9	NA	NA	CASSLVGRGSYGYTF	TGTGCCAGCAGCTTAGTAGGCAGGGGCTCTTATGGCTACACCTTC
TRBJ2-6	TRBV5-1	NA	TRBD1	CASSPGTVLSGANVLTF	TGCGCCAGCAGCCCCGGGACAGTCCTTTCTGGGGCCAACGTCCTGACTTTC
TRBJ2-7	TRBV7-9	NA	NA	CASSTATGQSYEQYF	TGTGCCAGCAGCACGGCAACCGGACAGAGCTACGAGCAGTACTTC
TRBJ1-5	TRBV19	NA	TRBD1	CASSMGDRNQPQHF	TGTGCCAGTAGTATGGGGGACAGAAATCAGCCCCAGCATTTT
TRBJ2-2	TRBV7-2	NA	TRBD2	CASSLVAGGGNTGELFF	TGTGCCAGCAGCTTAGTAGCGGGAGGTGGGAACACCGGGGAGCTGTTTTTT
TRBJ1-6	TRBV27	NA	TRBD1	CASSPWDRLSSYNSPLHF	TGTGCCAGCAGTCCATGGGACAGACTGAGCTCCTATAATTCACCCCTCCACTTT
TRBJ2-3	TRBV7-9	NA	TRBD2	CASSFRLAGSTDTQYF	TGTGCCAGCAGCTTCCGGCTAGCGGGGAGCACAGATACGCAGTATTTT
TRBJ1-4	TRBV2	NA	NA	CASNSGEEKLFF	TGTGCCAGTAACTCAGGGGAAGAAAAACTGTTTTTT
TRBJ2-7	TRBV5-8	NA	NA	CASSLGSGVSYEQYF	TGTGCCAGCAGTCTGGGGTCAGGGGTGTCCTACGAGCAGTACTTC
TRBJ1-2	TRBV27	NA	TRBD1	CATIGVGTGGLNYGYTF	TGTGCCACCATCGGTGTGGGTACAGGGGGGTTAAACTATGGCTACACCTTC
TRBJ2-7	TRBV7-2	once	NA	CASSPRRLPGTLYEQYF	TGTGCCAGCAGCCCCCGTCGTTTGCCAGGGACACTTTACGAGCAGTACTTC
TRBJ2-7	TRBV12-5	NA	TRBD1	CASGIHTTGGERFFCEQYF	TGTGCTAGTGGTATACACACGACAGGGGGCGAACGTTTTTTTTGTGAGCAGTACTTC
TRBJ2-7	TRBV4-3	few	TRBD2	CASSQDWASGNYEQYF	TGCGCCAGCAGCCAAGATTGGGCTAGCGGGAACTACGAGCAGTACTTC
TRBJ2-7	TRBV11-2	NA	NA	CASSLAFRGSDEQYF	TGTGCCAGCAGCTTAGCTTTCCGGGGGAGCGACGAGCAGTACTTC
TRBJ1-2	TRBV27	NA	NA	CASRFLTAVNYGYTF	TGTGCCAGCCGCTTCCTCACGGCGGTCAACTATGGCTACACCTTC
TRBJ2-5	TRBV29-1	NA	NA	CSAGQETQYF	TGCAGCGCAGGACAAGAGACCCAGTACTTC
TRBJ2-7	TRBV18	NA	TRBD1	CASSQTRTGDHEQYF	TGTGCCAGCTCACAAACGCGGACAGGGGACCACGAGCAGTACTTC